These T cell receptor beta chains were read from a single sample in a study of shared clonotypes between healthy human individuals. Here immunoSEQ multiplex PCR was the method, and the copy in TCRdb shows in-frame clones only, minus some. The sample includes 1.5 million to 2.5 million clones, just under 95% of them seen just once. Specimen: naive CD8+ T cells sorted from blood. The origin of the receptors is a man aged 18 to 29 in good health. Both conserved end residues are part of each CDR3. The D gene is left open where the match is weak. Clone size is given for some rows only: seen once, a few or many times, or a class if the clone is expanded.

d_call: NA; j_call: TRBJ2-1; clone_size: NA; cdr3_length: 13; v_call: TRBV29-1; cdr3_nt: TGCAGCGTTGAGTTAAGCTCCTACAATGAGCAGTTCTTC; cdr3_aa: CSVELSSYNEQFF
d_call: NA; j_call: TRBJ2-7; clone_size: NA; cdr3_length: 15; v_call: TRBV5-6; cdr3_nt: TGTGCCAGCAGCTTGGTATTAGCGGAGTCCTACGAGCAGTACTTC; cdr3_aa: CASSLVLAESYEQYF
d_call: TRBD1; j_call: TRBJ1-3; clone_size: NA; cdr3_length: 17; v_call: TRBV18; cdr3_nt: TGTGCCAGCTCACCGGCTGACAGGGACGTCCCTGGAAACACCATATATTTT; cdr3_aa: CASSPADRDVPGNTIYF
d_call: TRBD1; j_call: TRBJ2-3; clone_size: NA; cdr3_length: 16; v_call: TRBV28; cdr3_nt: TGTGCCAGCAGTTTAACGACAGGGGGGGAGGCAGATACGCAGTATTTT; cdr3_aa: CASSLTTGGEADTQYF
d_call: TRBD1; j_call: TRBJ2-7; clone_size: NA; cdr3_length: 13; v_call: TRBV6-1; cdr3_nt: TGTGCCAGCAGCTGGGACAGGCTTGGGGAGCAGTACTTC; cdr3_aa: CASSWDRLGEQYF
d_call: NA; j_call: TRBJ2-7; clone_size: NA; cdr3_length: 14; v_call: TRBV19; cdr3_nt: TGTGCCAGTAGTGGGCAGGGGTCAACCTACGAGCAGTACTTC; cdr3_aa: CASSGQGSTYEQYF
d_call: NA; j_call: TRBJ1-1; clone_size: NA; cdr3_length: 11; v_call: TRBV27; cdr3_nt: TGTGCCAGCCTGTCCGGGACTGAAGCTTTCTTT; cdr3_aa: CASLSGTEAFF
d_call: NA; j_call: TRBJ2-7; clone_size: NA; cdr3_length: 12; v_call: TRBV4-2; cdr3_nt: TGTGCCAGCAGCTCGGAAGCCCACGAGCAGTACTTC; cdr3_aa: CASSSEAHEQYF
d_call: TRBD2; j_call: TRBJ2-3; clone_size: NA; cdr3_length: 17; v_call: TRBV5-1; cdr3_nt: TGCGCCAGCAGCTTGTTCGAGACTAGCGGTAGCACAGATACGCAGTATTTT; cdr3_aa: CASSLFETSGSTDTQYF
d_call: TRBD1; j_call: TRBJ2-1; clone_size: NA; cdr3_length: 18; v_call: TRBV5-6; cdr3_nt: TGTGCCAGCAGCTTACCCGGGACAGGGCCTAGCTCCTACAATGAGCAGTTCTTC; cdr3_aa: CASSLPGTGPSSYNEQFF
d_call: NA; j_call: TRBJ2-1; clone_size: NA; cdr3_length: 14; v_call: TRBV6-5; cdr3_nt: TGTGCCAGCAAAGAGCAGGACTCCTACAATGAGCAGTTCTTC; cdr3_aa: CASKEQDSYNEQFF
d_call: NA; j_call: TRBJ2-7; clone_size: NA; cdr3_length: 13; v_call: TRBV5-6; cdr3_nt: TGTGCCAGCAGCTTGAGCAGCCACTACGAGCAGTACTTC; cdr3_aa: CASSLSSHYEQYF
d_call: NA; j_call: TRBJ1-2; clone_size: once; cdr3_length: 14; v_call: TRBV7-9; cdr3_nt: TGTGCCAGCAGCTTAGACGGGGCATACTATGGCTACACCTTC; cdr3_aa: CASSLDGAYYGYTF
d_call: TRBD2; j_call: TRBJ2-2; clone_size: NA; cdr3_length: 15; v_call: TRBV4-1; cdr3_nt: TGCGCCAGCAGCCAATTAGCGGGGGCAACCGGGGAGCTGTTTTTT; cdr3_aa: CASSQLAGATGELFF
d_call: TRBD1; j_call: TRBJ2-7; clone_size: NA; cdr3_length: 15; v_call: TRBV9; cdr3_nt: TGTGCCAGCAGCGTAGGGCAGGGGGCATCCTACGAGCAGTACTTC; cdr3_aa: CASSVGQGASYEQYF
d_call: TRBD2; j_call: TRBJ2-2; clone_size: NA; cdr3_length: 14; v_call: TRBV4-3; cdr3_nt: TGCGCCAGCAGCCAAGTCGGGGGGACCGGGGAGCTGTTTTTT; cdr3_aa: CASSQVGGTGELFF
d_call: NA; j_call: TRBJ2-1; clone_size: once; cdr3_length: 15; v_call: TRBV11-2; cdr3_nt: TGTGCCAGCAGCTGGATTACAGGGTCCTACAATGAGCAGTTCTTC; cdr3_aa: CASSWITGSYNEQFF
d_call: NA; j_call: TRBJ2-2; clone_size: few; cdr3_length: 14; v_call: TRBV5-4; cdr3_nt: TGTGCCAGCAGCTTGGAGGACGACACCGGGGAGCTGTTTTTT; cdr3_aa: CASSLEDDTGELFF
d_call: NA; j_call: TRBJ2-7; clone_size: NA; cdr3_length: 13; v_call: TRBV4-1; cdr3_nt: TGCGCCAGCAGCCTCGAAAAAACCTACGAGCAGTACTTC; cdr3_aa: CASSLEKTYEQYF
d_call: NA; j_call: TRBJ2-7; clone_size: NA; cdr3_length: 14; v_call: TRBV9; cdr3_nt: TGTGCCAGCAGCGTAGGACAGGGAGGGTACGAGCAGTACTTC; cdr3_aa: CASSVGQGGYEQYF
d_call: NA; j_call: TRBJ1-1; clone_size: NA; cdr3_length: 13; v_call: TRBV30; cdr3_nt: TGTGCCTGGAGTGCTCCGGAGGGACGGGATGCTTTCTTT; cdr3_aa: CAWSAPEGRDAFF
d_call: NA; j_call: TRBJ2-5; clone_size: once; cdr3_length: 15; v_call: TRBV1; cdr3_nt: TGCACCAGCAGCCGCCGGGACCGACACCAAGAGACCCAGTACTTC; cdr3_aa: CTSSRRDRHQETQYF
d_call: TRBD2; j_call: TRBJ2-1; clone_size: NA; cdr3_length: 16; v_call: TRBV9; cdr3_nt: TGTGCCAGCAGCGTAGCTCTAGCGGGAGGGGAGAATGAGCAGTTCTTC; cdr3_aa: CASSVALAGGENEQFF
d_call: NA; j_call: TRBJ2-2; clone_size: once; cdr3_length: 12; v_call: TRBV6-6; cdr3_nt: TGTGCCAGCACCCCCTCTGCCGGGGAGCTGTTTTTT; cdr3_aa: CASTPSAGELFF
d_call: NA; j_call: TRBJ2-1; clone_size: NA; cdr3_length: 11; v_call: TRBV7-9; cdr3_nt: TGTGCCAGCAGCTATTGGGATGAGCAGTTCTTC; cdr3_aa: CASSYWDEQFF
d_call: NA; j_call: TRBJ1-2; clone_size: NA; cdr3_length: 15; v_call: TRBV5-6; cdr3_nt: TGTGCCAGCAGCTTCGGAGAAGGTCCCGGCTATGGCTACACCTTC; cdr3_aa: CASSFGEGPGYGYTF
d_call: NA; j_call: TRBJ2-7; clone_size: once; cdr3_length: 12; v_call: TRBV7-9; cdr3_nt: TGTGCCAGCAGCAAGGACTACAACGAGCAGTACTTC; cdr3_aa: CASSKDYNEQYF
d_call: NA; j_call: TRBJ2-1; clone_size: NA; cdr3_length: 17; v_call: TRBV4-1; cdr3_nt: TGCGCCAGCAGCCAAGATCCCCGGAATGCTGTATACAATGAGCAGTTCTTC; cdr3_aa: CASSQDPRNAVYNEQFF
d_call: NA; j_call: TRBJ2-2; clone_size: NA; cdr3_length: 16; v_call: TRBV9; cdr3_nt: TGTGCCAGCAGCGTATACGGGAGTCCGAACACCGGGGAGCTGTTTTTT; cdr3_aa: CASSVYGSPNTGELFF
d_call: NA; j_call: TRBJ2-7; clone_size: NA; cdr3_length: 14; v_call: TRBV4-1; cdr3_nt: TGCGCCAGCAGCCAAATTGACAACTCCTACGAGCAGTACTTC; cdr3_aa: CASSQIDNSYEQYF
d_call: TRBD1; j_call: TRBJ2-7; clone_size: NA; cdr3_length: 15; v_call: TRBV6-5; cdr3_nt: TGTGCCAGCAGTTACCCGGCAGGGGGCTTCTACGAGCAGTACTTC; cdr3_aa: CASSYPAGGFYEQYF
d_call: NA; j_call: TRBJ2-7; clone_size: NA; cdr3_length: 13; v_call: TRBV19; cdr3_nt: TGTGCCAGTAGTATAGTGGCGGATCACGAGCAGTACTTC; cdr3_aa: CASSIVADHEQYF
d_call: NA; j_call: TRBJ1-1; clone_size: few; cdr3_length: 14; v_call: TRBV19; cdr3_nt: TGTGCCAGTAGTGCTACCGTAGGGGACACTGAAGCTTTCTTT; cdr3_aa: CASSATVGDTEAFF
d_call: NA; j_call: TRBJ2-3; clone_size: NA; cdr3_length: 13; v_call: TRBV6-1; cdr3_nt: TGTGCCAGCAGTGACACCCACACAGATACGCAGTATTTT; cdr3_aa: CASSDTHTDTQYF
d_call: NA; j_call: TRBJ2-1; clone_size: NA; cdr3_length: 15; v_call: TRBV4-2; cdr3_nt: TGTGCCAGCAGCCAAGAGGGGTCGGGAAACAATGAGCAGTTCTTC; cdr3_aa: CASSQEGSGNNEQFF
d_call: NA; j_call: TRBJ2-1; clone_size: NA; cdr3_length: 16; v_call: TRBV19; cdr3_nt: TGTGCCAGTAGTATTGGAGGGGGAGTGGGGTACAATGAGCAGTTCTTC; cdr3_aa: CASSIGGGVGYNEQFF
d_call: NA; j_call: TRBJ1-1; clone_size: NA; cdr3_length: 13; v_call: TRBV25-1; cdr3_nt: TGTGCCAGCAGTGGTTGGACAGACACTGAAGCTTTCTTT; cdr3_aa: CASSGWTDTEAFF
d_call: NA; j_call: TRBJ2-3; clone_size: NA; cdr3_length: 13; v_call: TRBV10-1; cdr3_nt: TGCGCCAGCAGTGATGGGCAGGCGGATACGCAGTATTTT; cdr3_aa: CASSDGQADTQYF
d_call: NA; j_call: TRBJ2-2; clone_size: NA; cdr3_length: 15; v_call: TRBV5-6; cdr3_nt: TGTGCCAGCAGCTGGGCGCAGGGTATATCCGGGGAGCTGTTTTTT; cdr3_aa: CASSWAQGISGELFF
d_call: NA; j_call: TRBJ1-1; clone_size: NA; cdr3_length: 16; v_call: TRBV14; cdr3_nt: TGTGCCAGCAGCCAAGTAGTCACTTACCCGAACACTGAAGCTTTCTTT; cdr3_aa: CASSQVVTYPNTEAFF
d_call: NA; j_call: TRBJ2-7; clone_size: NA; cdr3_length: 13; v_call: TRBV4-1; cdr3_nt: TGCGCCAGCAGCCAACCGGGGTTCCACGAGCAGTACTTC; cdr3_aa: CASSQPGFHEQYF
d_call: NA; j_call: TRBJ2-7; clone_size: NA; cdr3_length: 13; v_call: TRBV30; cdr3_nt: TGTGCCTGGAGTGTAGACGCTGTATTCGGGCAGTACTTC; cdr3_aa: CAWSVDAVFGQYF
d_call: TRBD1; j_call: TRBJ1-1; clone_size: NA; cdr3_length: 14; v_call: TRBV7-9; cdr3_nt: TGTGCCAGCAGCTGGACAGGGGTTGTAACTGAAGCTTTCTTT; cdr3_aa: CASSWTGVVTEAFF
d_call: NA; j_call: TRBJ1-3; clone_size: NA; cdr3_length: 15; v_call: TRBV30; cdr3_nt: TGTGCCTGGAGGCACGTTGATGATTCTGGAAACACCATATATTTT; cdr3_aa: CAWRHVDDSGNTIYF
d_call: NA; j_call: TRBJ2-1; clone_size: NA; cdr3_length: 15; v_call: TRBV28; cdr3_nt: TGTGCCAGCAGTTTCGGATTTACCCCCTTAAATGAGCAGTTCTTC; cdr3_aa: CASSFGFTPLNEQFF
d_call: NA; j_call: TRBJ2-6; clone_size: NA; cdr3_length: 12; v_call: TRBV5-5; cdr3_nt: TGTGCCAGCAGCCCAGAAGGCGGGGTCCTGACTTTC; cdr3_aa: CASSPEGGVLTF
d_call: NA; j_call: TRBJ2-5; clone_size: NA; cdr3_length: 18; v_call: TRBV28; cdr3_nt: TGTGCCAGCAGCCTCCCTTGGTTGGAGGAAAAAGGGGGGGAGACCCAGTACTTC; cdr3_aa: CASSLPWLEEKGGETQYF
d_call: TRBD1; j_call: TRBJ1-1; clone_size: NA; cdr3_length: 13; v_call: TRBV5-1; cdr3_nt: TGCGCCAGCAGCGTCGGACAGGGGGCAGAAGCTTTCTTT; cdr3_aa: CASSVGQGAEAFF
d_call: TRBD2; j_call: TRBJ2-7; clone_size: NA; cdr3_length: 13; v_call: TRBV11-2; cdr3_nt: TGTGCCAGCAGCTGGGGACTAGACTACGAGCAGTACTTC; cdr3_aa: CASSWGLDYEQYF
d_call: TRBD2; j_call: TRBJ2-1; clone_size: NA; cdr3_length: 15; v_call: TRBV5-4; cdr3_nt: TGTGCCAGCAGCTTGGGTAGCGGGAGGACCAATGAGCAGTTCTTC; cdr3_aa: CASSLGSGRTNEQFF
d_call: NA; j_call: TRBJ1-6; clone_size: NA; cdr3_length: 14; v_call: TRBV30; cdr3_nt: TGTGCCTGGAGTGTAGACACCTATAATTCACCCCTCCACTTT; cdr3_aa: CAWSVDTYNSPLHF
d_call: TRBD1; j_call: TRBJ1-3; clone_size: NA; cdr3_length: 16; v_call: TRBV23-1; cdr3_nt: TGCGCCAGCAGTCCCACAGGGGAGGCCTCTGGAAACACCATATATTTT; cdr3_aa: CASSPTGEASGNTIYF
d_call: NA; j_call: TRBJ1-1; clone_size: NA; cdr3_length: 14; v_call: TRBV4-1; cdr3_nt: TGCGCCAGCAGCCAGGGCCACGGGGCATCTGAAGCTTTCTTT; cdr3_aa: CASSQGHGASEAFF
d_call: NA; j_call: TRBJ1-5; clone_size: once; cdr3_length: 15; v_call: TRBV6-6; cdr3_nt: TGTGCCAGCAGTTTGAGCCGGGACACCTATCAGCCCCAGCATTTT; cdr3_aa: CASSLSRDTYQPQHF